This T cell receptor beta chain was sequenced in a study of blood T cell repertoires in COVID-19. Looking at the study overall: Collection of acute and convalescent COVID-19 samples took place in the United States, Italy and Spain. PBMCs, B-cell-depleted T cells, or T cells provided the cDNA or gDNA that made up the material.

Original analysis: Amplifying reference gene primers gave estimates of nucleated cell counts. The method was immunoSEQ multiplex PCR; TCRdb's version includes in-frame clones alone and lacks a portion of them. V, J and clone size are those of that table, while D and trimming were read from the DNA. The sample contains 100,000 to 150,000 clones, around 87% of which appear only once. The CDR3 contains 15 residues. CDR1 and CDR2 (germline): SGHVS, FNYEAQ. Trimming stripped 5 bases from V and 1 base from J, with 12 bases between. Seattle enrolled patients during active infection and tracked them longitudinally.

The chain combines TRBV7-6 with TRBJ1-5; D remains ambiguous. The receptor comes from a woman aged 55-75 years with COVID-19, enrolled during active disease. Sequenced sample: peripheral blood. The CDR3 sequence: CASSRGDTSNQPQHF. CDR3 DNA sequence: TGTGCCAGCAGCCGAGGTGATACCAGCAATCAGCCCCAGCATTTT.